This T cell receptor beta chain was recorded in a study of identifying expanded T cells in peripheral blood (dated by TCRdb to between 2019 and 2020). In terms of the full investigation: Technical replicates were generated by sequencing separate aliquots of the same genomic DNA pool, and four replicates were compared pairwise. Overall study outcomes, separate from this receptor: The authors expected that biological variance in healthy repertoires might rise further over much longer intervals, such as months to years. Variance in clone template counts between approximately 2-week samples significantly increased with total template count across all healthy donors. Across all healthy-donor time intervals, the beta-binomial model significantly lowered both the number of clones called differentially abundant and the false-positive rate. The binomial model flagged around 1.3 differentially abundant clones between technical replicates, compared with 15 to 17 over approximately two weeks and roughly 19 over roughly 4 weeks.

In the case of this clone: Which antigen it targets is not known. Per-nucleotide qualities are absent, and no much larger clonotype sits a single base away.

The germline V end is reduced by 4 bases and the J end by 5 bases; junction bases left unmatched: 9. The CDR3 numbers 16 residues from cysteine through phenylalanine. The DNA shown is the 48-base CDR3, in frame from base 1. CDR1 is given as SGHAT and CDR2 as FQDESV, both from the germline V gene (reference sequence). During the collection period, no immune events, such as infections, were documented for the healthy donors. Blood repertoires from healthy donors were used as a training cohort for calibrating time-dependent variance in a beta-binomial model of differential abundance of T-cell clones. There were roughly 10 healthy donors in the training cohort, of whom 3 were female and 7 were male. On average the donors were approximately 43 years old, and their ages spanned roughly 29 to 70 years. Whole blood from each healthy donor was obtained from a commercial supplier and was collected at three time points roughly 13 days apart. For immunosequencing, genomic DNA was extracted from unsorted whole blood.

The immunoSEQ Assay, which uses bias-controlled multiplex PCR amplification of genomic DNA, was used to profile TCRbeta CDR3 regions. The original pipeline was this. The absolute abundance of each unique TCRbeta CDR3 region was quantified after sequences were collapsed and filtered. Differential abundance was assessed using a binomial (Fisher-equivalent) model and a beta-binomial model in which time-dependent variance fitted from healthy donors was added. Clones with fewer than 5 combined templates were removed, and a clone was called differentially abundant if the clone's Benjamini-Hochberg FDR was below 0.01. Beta-binomial variance was modeled as a function of total template count across the two samples using the form v = (b*log(k)+a)^2. Drawn from immuneACCESS, this table holds only the in-frame rearrangements with V and J called that TCRdb kept. Clones are partly lost; checked studies trace under half to an unresolved V gene and leave the rest unexplained. V and J calls and clone size follow that table, whereas D and trimming were derived from the DNA. This sample gives about 91,000 clones in total; around 88% of them show up just once. In total, the top ten clones hold about 4% of the sample.

The TCR was taken from a person aged 18 to 70 in good health. Sequencing was performed on blood. Rearrangement joined TRBV11-1 to TRBJ2-2, and 8 bases in between align with TRBD1. The DNA is TGTGCCAGCAGCTACGCAGGACAGGGAAAAACCGGGGAGCTGTTTTTT. The resulting protein is CASSYAGQGKTGELFF.